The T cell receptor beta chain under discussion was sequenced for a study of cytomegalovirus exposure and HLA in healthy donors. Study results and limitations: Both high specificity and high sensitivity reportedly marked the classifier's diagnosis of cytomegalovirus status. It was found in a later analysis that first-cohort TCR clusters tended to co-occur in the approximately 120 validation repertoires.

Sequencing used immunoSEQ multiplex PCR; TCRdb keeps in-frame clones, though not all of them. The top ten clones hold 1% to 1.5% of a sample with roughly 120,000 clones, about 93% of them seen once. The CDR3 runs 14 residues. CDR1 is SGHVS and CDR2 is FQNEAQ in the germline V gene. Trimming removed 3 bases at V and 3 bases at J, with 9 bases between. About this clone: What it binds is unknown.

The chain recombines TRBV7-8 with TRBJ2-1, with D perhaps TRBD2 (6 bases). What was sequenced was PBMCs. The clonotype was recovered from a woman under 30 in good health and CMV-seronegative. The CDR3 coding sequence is TGTGCCAGCAGCTTCGGGAGTCTCTACAATGAGCAGTTCTTC. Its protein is CASSFGSLYNEQFF.